One TCR beta chain is described in this entry. Its target is not known. The CDR3 is 15 amino acids. Trimming took off 5 bases at V and 0 bases at J, with 11 bases between the two ends. The TCR beta CDR3 region was amplified from genomic DNA, with two rounds of multiplex PCR being used for the amplification. The use of primers specific to each TRBV and TRBJ gene characterized first-round PCR. TCRdb redid the calling of the multiplex PCR reads with MiXCR, one entry per CDR3 protein. The table has 13,000 to 15,000 distinct CDR3 sequences, around a quarter seen once. These data originate in a study of prognosis after radiotherapy for stage I lung cancer. Study in general: It was SBRT that served as radiotherapy, in 3 to 5 fractions with a biologically effective dose of at least 100 Gy. Subsequent to radiotherapy, distant metastatic disease emerged in a few patients (median roughly 7 months), whereas some 15 exhibited no significant progression. Overall study findings and caveats: Tumor-specific status of the expanded TCR clones was not determined in the analysis.

The sequence was collected from a donor aged 50 or older with non-small cell lung cancer. The rearrangement joins TRBV12-3 or TRBV12-4 to TRBJ2-1; D is unclear. Sequencing used PBMCs, obtained before or after stereotactic body radiation therapy (not recorded which). CDR3 nucleotide sequence: TGTGCCAGCAGTCCATTCCGTCGCTCCTACAATGAGCAGTTCTTC. Protein product: CASSPFRRSYNEQFF.